The 26 T cell receptor beta chains presented below share a single source sample, sequenced in a study of T cell clonotyping in hematopoietic cell transplantation. Data came from immunoSEQ multiplex PCR; TCRdb stores just in-frame clones and leaves some out. The sample lists about 50,000 clones, 80% to 90% occurring once. As to time point: recipient sample about 28 days before transplant, after cytoreduction. The sample consisted of peripheral blood mononuclear cells, taken before stem cell transplant. The receptors shown here come from a man between 60 and 75 years old with biphenotypic leukemia. Some clones in this sample may be carry-over from other donors' samples.

The chain couples TRBV5-4 to TRBJ2-2; 8 positions agree with TRBD1. The CDR3 sequence is 18 residues long. The germline CDR1 and CDR2 sequences are SGHNT and YYREEE (reference sequence). The trim removed 4 bases at V and 1 base at J, leaving 12 bases unmatched. As DNA, the CDR3 is TGTGCCAGCAGCCCGGGTGGAGCAGGGGGCTGGAACACCGGGGAGCTGTTTTTT. Translated: CASSPGGAGGWNTGELFF.

This rearrangement joins TRBV9 to TRBJ2-7; possible D gene TRBD2, 5 bases. The CDR3 loop spans 15 amino acids. The V end was cut by 0 bases, the J end by 3 bases, with 13 bases between. Germline lookup yields CDR1 SGDLS and CDR2 YYNGEE. In nucleotides, the CDR3 is TGTGCCAGCAGCGTAGACCCTAGCAGGCTCTACGAGCAGTACTTC. Translated: CASSVDPSRLYEQYF.

This chain connects TRBV19 to TRBJ2-7; D unclear. Germline CDR1 and CDR2: LNHDA and SQIVND (reference sequence). This CDR3 has 13 amino acids. V was clipped by 4 bases and J by 6 bases, with 13 bases between them. CDR3 loop: CASSSGRTGEQYF. The CDR3 nucleotides are TGTGCCAGTAGTAGTGGCAGGACCGGCGAGCAGTACTTC.

This rearrangement joins TRBV25-1 to TRBJ1-2; D might be TRBD1 (5 bases). V was pared by 1 base and J by 5 bases, with 5 bases between. The CDR3 length is 12 residues. Germline CDR1 reads MGHDK; CDR2 reads SYGVNS. CDR3 bases: TGTGCCAGCAGTGAATGGGGGTATGGCTACACCTTC. Residues: CASSEWGYGYTF.

Only a few counts were recorded for this clone. In DNA form, the CDR3 reads TGTGCCAGCAGCTCGTCGAATACTGGAAACTATGGCTACACCTTC. Its translation is CASSSSNTGNYGYTF. The J gene is TRBJ1-2, the V gene TRBV7-9; D gene uncertain. V was clipped by 4 bases and J by 2 bases, with 14 bases between them. The CDR3 is made up of 15 amino acids. Germline assignment: CDR1 SEHNR and CDR2 FQNEAQ (reference sequence).

The rearrangement links TRBV6-4 to TRBJ1-5; 7 nucleotides agree with TRBD1. The CDR3 runs to 16 residues. The germline V gene encodes CDR1 MRHNA and CDR2 SNTAGT. J gave up 0 bases and V 11 bases, and 13 bases lay outside the gene matches. The CDR3 region has the DNA TGTGCCGGTTTGAGGGGACAGCCGTATAGCAATCAGCCCCAGCATTTT. It codes for CAGLRGQPYSNQPQHF.

The chain couples TRBV5-1 to TRBJ2-7; D might be TRBD2 (6 bases). Deletions cut 2 bases from V and 2 bases from J, with 20 bases between. Germline V gene data show CDR1 as SGHRS and CDR2 as YFSETQ. The CDR3 loop spans 17 amino acids. In DNA, the CDR3 is TGCGCCAGCAGCTTCTATCCTAGGTCCAGGGAGGCCTACGAGCAGTACTTC. Protein product: CASSFYPRSREAYEQYF. Full variable domain (remainder filled in from reference TRBV5-1 and TRBJ2-7): KAGVTQTPRYLIKTRGQQVTLSCSPISGHRSVSWYQQTPGQGLQFLFEYFSETQRNKGNFPGRFSGRQFSNSRSEMNVSTLELGDSALYLCASSFYPRSREAYEQYFGPGTRLTVT.

A few counts support this clone. The genes are TRBV30 and TRBJ1-4; 9 bases are a match to TRBD1. There are 13 residues in the CDR3. Looked up from germline, CDR1 is GTSNPN and CDR2 is SVGIG (reference sequence). The ends lost 1 base at V and 11 bases at J; junction bases unmatched: 5. CDR3 in DNA: TGTGCCTGGAGTGCAACAGGGGGCGCGAAACTGTTTTTT. It yields the protein CAWSATGGAKLFF.

The chain links TRBV5-6 to TRBJ1-2; D is perhaps TRBD1 (5 bases). V lost 4 bases, J lost 6 bases, and 16 bases lay in between. The CDR3 covers 14 residues. CDR1 and CDR2 from the germline V gene are SGHDT and YYEEEE. The CDR3 sequence: CASSPRDDWDGYTF. CDR3 sequence (DNA): TGTGCCAGCAGCCCCAGGGATGACTGGGATGGCTACACCTTC.

V and J are TRBV28 and TRBJ2-1; 12 bases are a match to TRBD1. The germline V gene has CDR1 MDHEN and CDR2 SYDVKM. V lost 6 bases and J lost 8; bases outside the gene matches: 8. The CDR3 sequence is 15 residues long. In DNA form, the CDR3 reads TGTGCCAGCAGGACGCCGGGACAGGGGGCGGATGAGCAGTTCTTC. This gives the protein CASRTPGQGADEQFF.

This sequence joins TRBV5-4 and TRBJ1-4, with TRBD1 matching 9 bases. The CDR3 is made up of 15 amino acids. CDR1 is SGHNT and CDR2 is YYREEE in the germline V gene (reference sequence). Trimming cost V 1 base and J 4 bases; bases outside gene matches: 2. The CDR3 bases are TGTGCCAGCAGCTTGAAGACAGGGGGTAATGAAAAACTGTTTTTT. It encodes CASSLKTGGNEKLFF.

This chain connects TRBV14 to TRBJ2-7; a possible D gene is TRBD2 (5 bases). V dropped 5 bases and J dropped 2 bases, with 22 bases sitting between them. This CDR3 region has 17 residues. Germline V CDR1 and CDR2: SGHDN, FVKESK. The CDR3 loop reads CASSLVSGVGIAYEQYF. The CDR3, as DNA: TGTGCCAGCAGCTTAGTTTCAGGAGTCGGGATAGCCTACGAGCAGTACTTC. The full variable domain, in which reference TRBV14 and TRBJ2-7 provide the parts outside the CDR3, is EAGVTQFPSHSVIEKGQTVTLRCDPISGHDNLYWYRRVMGKEIKFLLHFVKESKQDESGMPNNRFLAERTGGTYSTLKVQPAELEDSGVYFCASSLVSGVGIAYEQYFGPGTRLTVT.

V usage is TRBV11-2 and J usage is TRBJ2-1; 8 bases line up with TRBD2. The germline V gene encodes CDR1 SGHAT and CDR2 FQNNGV. The CDR3 runs to 16 residues. V lost 2 bases, J lost 4 bases, and 7 bases stayed unmatched. CDR3 region: CASSLLSGSPYNEQFF. CDR3 in DNA: TGTGCCAGCAGCTTATTGAGCGGGAGTCCTTACAATGAGCAGTTCTTC.

The chain employs TRBV2 and TRBJ2-7; TRBD1 is a possible D gene (5 bases). Germline V gene lookup returns CDR1 SNHLY and CDR2 FYNNEI. Trimming stripped 7 bases from V and 5 bases from J, with 18 bases between. The CDR3 length is 14 residues. CDR3 sequence reads: CASIREQDKNEQYF. The CDR3 DNA follows: TGTGCCAGCATTAGGGAACAGGACAAGAACGAGCAGTACTTC.

The DNA for the CDR3 is TGCGCCAGCAGCCAAGGACGGGGTCCGTCCTCCTACGAGCAGTACTTC. Translated, it gives CASSQGRGPSSYEQYF. V and J are TRBV4-3 and TRBJ2-7; TRBD2 might be the D (5 bases). V gave up 1 base and J gave up 0 bases, with 13 bases separating them. This CDR3 is built from 16 residues. From germline, CDR1 is LGHNA and CDR2 YSLEER.

The chain combines TRBV5-4 with TRBJ2-3; TRBD1 agrees at 9 bases. J lost 6 bases, V lost 2 bases, and 4 bases had no gene match. Germline CDR1 and CDR2: SGHNT and YYREEE (reference sequence). This CDR3 contains 14 residues. CDR3 coding DNA: TGTGCCAGCAGCTTCACAGGGGGCTCGGATACGCAGTATTTT. As protein: CASSFTGGSDTQYF.

This clone turned up a few times. The chain has TRBV7-6 and TRBJ1-5, with 7 bases fitting TRBD1. Germline-derived CDR1 and CDR2 are SGHVS and FNYEAQ. The CDR3 length is 16 residues. V trimming: 5 bases; J trimming: 5 bases; junction bases outside the gene matches: 12. CDR3 nucleotides: TGTGCCAGCAGCCCGACAGGGTTTGGGCCCGATCAGCCCCAGCATTTT. This translates into CASSPTGFGPDQPQHF.

The CDR3 spells CASGEGYTYGYTF. In nucleotides, the CDR3 is TGTGCCTCGGGGGAAGGTTATACCTATGGCTACACCTTC. The chain joins TRBV30 to TRBJ1-2; TRBD1 is a possible D gene (5 bases). Trimming left V 7 bases short and J 4 bases short, with 16 bases between. Germline V CDR1 and CDR2: GTSNPN, SVGIG (reference sequence). The CDR3 runs 13 residues.

The chain links TRBV19 to TRBJ2-7; D perhaps matches TRBD1 (5 bases). This CDR3 spans 13 amino acids. Between the trimmed V and J ends, which lost 5 bases and 4 bases, there was a span of 12 bases. Germline CDR1 reads LNHDA; CDR2 reads SQIVND (reference sequence). CDR3 protein: CASSPRDRYEQYF. Written as DNA, the CDR3 is TGTGCCAGTAGTCCCAGGGATCGGTACGAGCAGTACTTC.

The rearrangement uses TRBV2 and TRBJ2-1; 9 bases are a match to TRBD2. Germline trimming cut 6 bases from V and 2 bases from J; bases unmatched to any gene: 5. This CDR3 has 15 amino acids. Germline-derived CDR1 and CDR2 are SNHLY and FYNNEI. This CDR3 reads CASRSRLAAYNEQFF. The DNA for the CDR3 is TGTGCCAGCAGATCACGACTAGCGGCCTACAATGAGCAGTTCTTC.

This chain uses TRBV14 with TRBJ2-7; no clear D. Germline loops: CDR1 SGHDN, CDR2 FVKESK. CDR3 size: 15 residues. Trimming took off 5 bases at V and 4 bases at J, with 18 bases between the two ends. Here the CDR3 DNA reads TGTGCCAGCAGCAAAAAGATCGGCGGTGTATACGAGCAGTACTTC. It yields the protein CASSKKIGGVYEQYF. Variable domain in full (rest from reference TRBV14 and TRBJ2-7): EAGVTQFPSHSVIEKGQTVTLRCDPISGHDNLYWYRRVMGKEIKFLLHFVKESKQDESGMPNNRFLAERTGGTYSTLKVQPAELEDSGVYFCASSKKIGGVYEQYFGPGTRLTVT.

The gene calls are TRBV13 and TRBJ1-2; TRBD1 is a possible D gene (5 bases). V was trimmed by 6 bases and J by 0 bases, leaving 14 bases between them. Per the germline V gene, CDR1 is PRHDT and CDR2 is FYEKMQ (reference sequence). This CDR3 comprises 15 residues. CDR3 in DNA: TGTGCCAGCAGTCACTCGGGGGGGACTAACTATGGCTACACCTTC. This encodes CASSHSGGTNYGYTF.

This clone was seen once. The V call is TRBV2, the J call TRBJ2-7; 7 bases align to TRBD2. From germline, CDR1 is SNHLY and CDR2 FYNNEI. V dropped 4 bases and J dropped 2; count of bases not matched to a gene: 8. CDR3 length: 15 residues. The CDR3 protein is CASSAGGHRPYEQYF. The DNA of the CDR3 is TGTGCCAGCAGTGCGGGGGGTCATCGCCCCTACGAGCAGTACTTC.

This clone is a singleton in its sample. The gene calls are TRBV28 and TRBJ2-1, with a possible D match to TRBD2 (6 bases). The CDR3 runs 13 residues. Trimming pared 10 bases from V and 6 bases from J, leaving 16 bases between. Germline V gene sequence: CDR1 MDHEN, CDR2 SYDVKM. CDR3 nucleotides: TGTGCCACTTGCCCTAGCGAGAGCAATGAGCAGTTCTTC. As protein: CATCPSESNEQFF.

The chain links TRBV5-6 to TRBJ2-3; D remains ambiguous. V was clipped by 2 bases and J by 2 bases, with 6 bases between them. CDR3 size: 13 residues. Per the germline V gene, CDR1 is SGHDT and CDR2 is YYEEEE. For the CDR3, the DNA is TGTGCCAGCAGCTTAGGTACCACAGATACGCAGTATTTT. As protein: CASSLGTTDTQYF.

V usage is TRBV2 and J usage is TRBJ1-5; the D is unclear. V dropped 7 bases and J dropped 5 bases, with 12 bases sitting between them. This CDR3 has 13 residues. Germline values: CDR1 SNHLY, CDR2 FYNNEI. In DNA form, the CDR3 reads TGTGCCAGCACTCAGGACGGGGATCAGCCCCAGCATTTT. This encodes CASTQDGDQPQHF.